A selection of T cell receptor beta chains follows, all from one sample in a study of T cells in Graves' hyperthyroidism and ophthalmopathy. Each CDR3 protein is one row after TCRdb ran MiXCR on the multiplex PCR reads. The sample holds fewer than 400,000 distinct CDR3 sequences, around 16% seen once. The sequencing input was blood. These receptors all come from a man aged 25-45 years with Graves' hyperthyroidism. Each CDR3 is given with its conserved first and last residue. D genes are given only for firm matches. Where a row states a size, it is once, few, many or the class of an expanded clone; other rows omit it.

d_call j_call v_call clone_size cdr3_aa cdr3_nt
. TRBJ1-2 TRBV3-1 . CASSQDPGQLSYTF TGTGCCAGCAGCCAAGATCCTGGACAGCTGAGCTACACCTTC
. TRBJ2-3 TRBV6-1 many CASKGNTDTQYF TGTGCCAGCAAAGGGAACACAGATACGCAGTATTTT
. TRBJ1-3 TRBV18 many CASSPRSASGNTIYF TGTGCCAGCTCACCAAGGTCCGCCTCTGGAAACACCATATATTTT
TRBD1 TRBJ2-3 TRBV4-1 . CASSHPTGGNPTDTQYF TGCGCCAGCAGCCACCCGACAGGGGGCAATCCCACAGATACGCAGTATTTT
. TRBJ2-1 TRBV29-1 many CSVESFGSSYNEQFF TGCAGCGTTGAGAGCTTCGGGAGCTCCTACAATGAGCAGTTCTTC
. TRBJ2-1 TRBV27 many CASSALPGPSYNEQFF TGTGCCAGCAGTGCCCTTCCGGGACCCTCCTACAATGAGCAGTTCTTC
. TRBJ2-7 TRBV7-9 many CASSSSRDNSYEQYF TGTGCCAGCAGCTCATCCCGGGACAACTCCTACGAGCAGTACTTC
TRBD2 TRBJ2-1 TRBV20-1 few CSARAGASGSYEQFF TGCAGTGCTAGAGCCGGGGCTAGCGGGAGCTATGAGCAGTTCTTC
TRBD2 TRBJ2-3 TRBV11-2 . CASIRREGPGVDTQYF TGTGCCAGCATACGGCGGGAGGGCCCCGGGGTAGATACGCAGTATTTT
TRBD2 TRBJ2-1 TRBV7-2 many CASSFGLAGLGYNEQFF TGTGCCAGCAGCTTTGGACTAGCGGGGCTTGGTTACAATGAGCAGTTCTTC
TRBD1 TRBJ1-3 TRBV19 . CASSPTGADTIYF TGTGCCAGTAGCCCGACAGGGGCGGACACCATATATTTT
. TRBJ2-6 TRBV5-1 few CASCDSGSGANVLTF TGCGCCAGCTGTGATTCAGGCTCTGGGGCCAACGTCCTGACTTTC
. TRBJ2-6 TRBV9 few CASSPRDGRFGANVLTF TGTGCCAGCAGCCCCCGGGACGGGCGTTTTGGGGCCAACGTCCTGACTTTC
. TRBJ2-5 TRBV9 . CASGSGGVGGETQHF TGTGCCAGCGGCTCTGGGGGAGTCGGAGGAGAGACCCAGCACTTC
TRBD2 TRBJ2-1 TRBV6-1 few CASSLLGLAAGNEQFF TGTGCCAGCAGTCTCCTCGGACTAGCGGCAGGCAATGAGCAGTTCTTC
. TRBJ2-5 TRBV18 . CASSPWAVETQYF TGTGCCAGCTCACCCTGGGCAGTTGAGACCCAGTACTTC
. TRBJ2-5 TRBV24-1 few CATSVGSKETQYF TGTGCCACCAGTGTTGGCAGCAAAGAGACCCAGTACTTC
. TRBJ2-7 TRBV5-1 few CASSLQRASYEQYF TGCGCCAGCAGCTTGCAGCGGGCCTCCTACGAGCAGTACTTC
TRBD2 TRBJ2-1 TRBV5-1 many CASSKREGYNEQFF TGCGCCAGCAGCAAGCGGGAGGGATACAATGAGCAGTTCTTC
TRBD1 TRBJ1-6 TRBV7-2 . CASSSDRSSYNSPLHF TGTGCCAGCAGTTCGGACAGGAGCTCCTATAATTCACCCCTCCACTTT
. TRBJ1-4 TRBV7-9 few CASSLSAEANEKLFF TGTGCCAGCAGCTTAAGTGCCGAGGCTAATGAAAAACTGTTTTTT
. TRBJ1-5 TRBV20-1 . CSATGSDNQPQHF TGCAGTGCCACGGGATCAGATAATCAGCCCCAGCATTTT
TRBD2 TRBJ2-3 TRBV12-3/TRBV12-4 few CASSRTSGRRGADTQYF TGTGCCAGCAGCCGGACTAGCGGGAGGAGAGGGGCAGATACGCAGTATTTT
. TRBJ2-5 TRBV2 many CASEFLGGEEETQYF TGTGCCAGCGAGTTCCTGGGAGGAGAAGAAGAGACCCAGTACTTC
. TRBJ2-1 TRBV2 many CASSLGWSYNEQFF TGTGCCAGCAGTCTAGGATGGTCCTACAATGAGCAGTTCTTC
. TRBJ2-3 TRBV12-3/TRBV12-4 many CASSYRGGTDTQYF TGTGCCAGCAGTTATCGGGGCGGCACAGATACGCAGTATTTT
. TRBJ2-5 TRBV3-1 few CASSQNGEEAQYF TGTGCCAGCAGCCAAAACGGGGAAGAGGCCCAGTACTTC
TRBD1 TRBJ2-3 TRBV6-1 many CASSNRGTRADTQYF TGTGCCAGCAGTAACAGGGGAACAAGGGCAGATACGCAGTATTTT
TRBD2 TRBJ2-5 TRBV12-3/TRBV12-4 few CASSFGHGLDETQYF TGTGCCAGCAGTTTTGGTCACGGACTAGATGAGACCCAGTACTTC
. TRBJ2-3 TRBV2 . CASIGGPRDTQYF TGTGCCAGCATAGGGGGGCCGAGAGATACGCAGTATTTT
. TRBJ2-1 TRBV12-3/TRBV12-4 . CASGGSLWDEQFF TGTGCCAGCGGCGGCTCGCTTTGGGATGAGCAGTTCTTC
. TRBJ2-2 TRBV29-1 . CSVESPGGTGELFF TGCAGCGTCGAATCGCCCGGGGGCACCGGGGAGCTGTTTTTT
TRBD2 TRBJ2-1 TRBV9 . CASSVVAAGGSRSYNEQFF TGTGCCAGCAGCGTAGTGGCAGCGGGAGGGTCTAGGTCGTACAATGAGCAGTTCTTC
. TRBJ2-7 TRBV24-1 few CATSDLTTARYF TGTGCCACCAGTGATTTGACGACAGCGCGGTACTTC
. TRBJ2-2 TRBV25-1 . CASSGGEDTGELFF TGTGCCAGCAGCGGGGGAGAGGACACCGGGGAGCTGTTTTTT
TRBD2 TRBJ2-2 TRBV24-1 few CATSEVSGRADTGELFF TGTGCCACCAGTGAAGTTAGCGGGAGGGCCGACACCGGGGAGCTGTTTTTT
. TRBJ1-2 TRBV5-1 few CASSAGSVNYGYTF TGCGCCAGCAGCGCCGGTTCCGTGAACTATGGCTACACCTTC
. TRBJ1-1 TRBV2 many CASSGQTLGEAFF TGTGCCAGCAGTGGACAGACCTTAGGGGAAGCTTTCTTT
. TRBJ1-1 TRBV19 few CAIQKAGASNTEAFF TGTGCCATCCAGAAGGCAGGGGCCTCGAACACTGAAGCTTTCTTT
TRBD1 TRBJ1-2 TRBV20-1 few CSARWDSPGGYTF TGCAGTGCTAGATGGGACAGCCCCGGGGGCTACACCTTC
TRBD2 TRBJ2-1 TRBV5-5 many CASSTEWGGSYYNEQFF TGTGCCAGCAGCACCGAATGGGGCGGGAGTTACTACAATGAGCAGTTCTTC
. TRBJ1-5 TRBV12-5 many CASVKTGSNQPQHF TGTGCTAGTGTAAAGACAGGTAGCAATCAGCCCCAGCATTTT
. TRBJ1-1 TRBV5-1 few CASSQERRGAPEAFF TGCGCCAGCAGCCAGGAGAGGAGGGGCGCCCCTGAAGCTTTCTTT
TRBD2 TRBJ2-3 TRBV6-6 . CASSSGPGTGRTSGSEASTDTQYF TGTGCCAGCAGTTCGGGCCCCGGGACAGGACGAACTAGCGGGAGTGAGGCAAGCACAGATACGCAGTATTTT
. TRBJ2-1 TRBV11-1 many CASGLASSYNEQFF TGTGCCAGCGGTCTAGCGTCCTCCTACAATGAGCAGTTCTTC
. TRBJ2-7 TRBV12-3/TRBV12-4 many CASSLSTLYEQYF TGTGCCAGCAGTTTAAGTACTCTCTACGAGCAGTACTTC
. TRBJ2-1 TRBV30 many CAWRRRLSYNEQFF TGTGCCTGGAGGCGGCGACTCTCCTACAATGAGCAGTTCTTC
TRBD2 TRBJ2-5 TRBV13 many CASSFTLAGEGQETQYF TGTGCCAGCAGCTTCACGCTAGCGGGAGAGGGACAAGAGACCCAGTACTTC
. TRBJ2-7 TRBV27 many CASSLSGKGRYEQYF TGTGCCAGCAGTCTCTCGGGAAAAGGCCGCTACGAGCAGTACTTC